Given below is one T cell receptor (beta chain) in context. The sample comes from a study of OX40 agonist ivuxolimab in advanced cancers. Data came from immunoSEQ multiplex PCR; TCRdb stores just in-frame clones and leaves some out. The sample includes some 32,000 clones, around 84% of them seen just once. This TCR came from an adult with an advanced solid tumor such as melanoma, head and neck, liver or kidney cancer. The sequencing used CD4+ or CD8+ T cells sorted from blood, collected in a trial of the OX40 agonist ivuxolimab.

CDR3 in amino acids: CASSDRGGYTF. In nucleotides, the CDR3 is TGTGCCAGCAGTGATAGGGGGGGCTACACCTTC. This chain connects TRBV2 to TRBJ1-2; D possibly corresponds to TRBD1 (6 bases). CDR1 and CDR2 (germline): SNHLY, FYNNEI. V dropped 3 bases and J dropped 8 bases, with 7 bases sitting between them. The CDR3 consists of 11 residues. The full variable domain, completed using reference TRBV2 and TRBJ1-2, is EPEVTQTPSHQVTQMGQEVILRCVPISNHLYFYWYRQILGQKVEFLVSFYNNEISEKSEIFDDQFSVERPDGSNFTLKIRSTKLEDSAMYFCASSDRGGYTFGSGTRLTVV.